This T cell receptor beta chain was recorded in a study of T cell repertoires in cytomegalovirus infection. TCRdb reprocessed the reads with MiXCR, giving one entry per CDR3 protein. This table has under 850,000 distinct CDR3 sequences, roughly 33% appearing once. This CDR3 contains 16 residues. After removal of 3 bases from V and 5 bases from J, the junction contained 9 bases not matched to a gene. Looked up from germline, CDR1 is MGHRA and CDR2 is YSYEKL. Details on this clonotype: Its target is not known.

Whole-study findings and limits: Of the TCR beta families, the public ones yielded a cumulative frequency that identified carriers of CMV plus the relevant HLA. The study found HLA-C-restricted CMV-specific TCR beta clonotypes dominating the ex vivo response.

Sequencing used cultured PBMCs, obtained from culture after CMV antigen stimulation. This TCR was recovered from a human donor in good health (CMV status not recorded). Some clones in this sample may be carry-over from other donors' samples. The chain employs TRBV4-1 and TRBJ2-2; 7 nucleotides match TRBD2. The CDR3 sequence: CASSQGWRGWTGELFF. Written as DNA, the CDR3 is TGCGCCAGCAGCCAGGGATGGCGGGGGTGGACCGGGGAGCTGTTTTTT.